This TCR beta chain was identified in a study of CD8 T cells in ankylosing spondylitis. Study-wide results and limits: Some motif variants had been reported before (in reactive arthritis synovial fluid and blood). A motif of fewer than ten highly homologous TCR beta variants was seen as apparently characteristic of ankylosing spondylitis blood. Peripheral blood held disease-linked clones only at relatively low frequency, and these were CD8+.

Turning to this clonotype: Its target is not known.

The CDR3 loop spans 11 amino acids. V dropped 6 bases and J dropped 1 base, with 7 bases sitting between them. CDR1 SQVTM and CDR2 ANQGSEA come from the germline V gene. 5'-RACE, quantitative and with molecular barcodes, yielded the TCR beta libraries. MiXCR, applied by TCRdb to the 5' RACE reads, yields one record per CDR3 protein. This sample yields more than 150,000 distinct CDR3 sequences, of which about 20% are seen a single time; 3.5% to 5% belongs to the top ten. This chain joins TRBV29-1 and TRBJ2-7; D gene unclear. The sequenced sample was blood, either unsorted or a sorted T cell fraction (not recorded which). This receptor was identified in a male donor aged 10-30 years with ankylosing spondylitis or in good health (not recorded which). The CDR3 loop reads CSVKESYEQYV. DNA of the CDR3: TGCAGCGTAAAAGAATCCTACGAGCAGTACGTC.